A selection of T cell receptor beta chains follows, all from one sample in a study of regulatory T cells in long-lasting Graves disease. TCRdb fed the multiplex PCR reads into MiXCR, producing one record per CDR3 protein. The data contain 400,000 to 500,000 distinct CDR3 sequences, 12% to 15% of them singletons. A further study also used this sample, focusing on T cells in Graves' hyperthyroidism and ophthalmopathy.

The specimen was peripheral blood mononuclear cells (PBMCs), collected at new diagnosis, from a patient treated with antithyroid drugs. The receptors shown here come from a woman aged 45-59 years with Graves disease. CDR3s include the opening cysteine and the closing phenylalanine or tryptophan. The D gene is left open where the match is weak. The listing skips clone size in some rows; elsewhere it reads once, few, many or a size class.

TRBJ1-3 TRBV27 many TRBD1 TGTGCCAGCAGGGCTACAGGGGTTGGAAACACCATATATTTT CASRATGVGNTIYF
TRBJ2-7 TRBV3-1 - TRBD1 TGTGCCAGCAGCCCGCAGACCAGACAGGGCCTGAGGGTCGGCGAGCAGTACTTC CASSPQTRQGLRVGEQYF
TRBJ2-5 TRBV2 - - TGTGCCAGCAGTGAATTACAACGAGAGACCCAGTACTTC CASSELQRETQYF
TRBJ1-2 TRBV5-1 many - TGCGCCAGCAGCCTGGGCGGGGCGATCTATGGCTACACCTTC CASSLGGAIYGYTF
TRBJ2-1 TRBV28 many TRBD1 TGTGCCAGCAGTTCCGGACAGGGGTATGAGCAGTTCTTC CASSSGQGYEQFF
TRBJ2-1 TRBV3-1 many TRBD2 TGTGCCAGCAGCCAAGCGGGAGGGCCCCACAATGAGCAGTTCTTC CASSQAGGPHNEQFF
TRBJ2-3 TRBV7-6 many TRBD2 TGTGCCAGCAGCTTAGCCTTAGCGGGAGCCGCTCCTAGCACAGATACGCAGTATTTT CASSLALAGAAPSTDTQYF
TRBJ2-5 TRBV18 many - TGTGCCAGCTCACCATTGCGGGAAGGGGAGACCCAGTACTTC CASSPLREGETQYF
TRBJ1-5 TRBV19 - - TGTGCCAGTAGTGCCGGACACCCCCAGCCCCAGCATTTT CASSAGHPQPQHF
TRBJ2-6 TRBV28 many - TGTGCCAGCAGTTTAGGAAACGCTGGGGCCAACGTCCTGACTTTC CASSLGNAGANVLTF
TRBJ2-3 TRBV3-1 many TRBD1 TGTGCCAGCAGCCCTGAAGGGGGCCTCGCAGATACGCAGTATTTT CASSPEGGLADTQYF
TRBJ1-1 TRBV6-1 many - TGTGCCAGCACCTCGGGCGGTTTGATGGCTGAAGCTTTCTTT CASTSGGLMAEAFF
TRBJ2-1 TRBV7-7 few TRBD2 TGTGCTAGCAGCAGAGCCCCGACTAGCGGTGAGCAGTTCTTC CASSRAPTSGEQFF
TRBJ1-1 TRBV12-3/TRBV12-4 many TRBD1 TGTGCCAGCTTCCTACGAACAGGGGACACTGAAGCTTTCTTT CASFLRTGDTEAFF
TRBJ2-1 TRBV5-1 many TRBD2 TGCGCCAGCAGCACCGGTAGCGGGAAGTCCAATGAGCAGTTCTTC CASSTGSGKSNEQFF
TRBJ1-2 TRBV11-2 few TRBD1 TGTGCCAGCAGCAATGCCGGGACAGGGGAGGGCTACACCTTC CASSNAGTGEGYTF
TRBJ1-3 TRBV12-3/TRBV12-4 many - TGTGCCAGCAACAGGGCTGGAAACACCATATATTTT CASNRAGNTIYF
TRBJ2-3 TRBV20-1 many TRBD2 TGCAGTGTCTCGGGACTAGCGGGAGGCTGGGACACAGATACGCAGTATTTT CSVSGLAGGWDTDTQYF
TRBJ2-2 TRBV19 few TRBD2 TGTGCCAGTAGTGGGGGACTAGCGGGAGTCATTGGCACCGGGGAGCTGTTTTTT CASSGGLAGVIGTGELFF
TRBJ1-5 TRBV6-1 few - TGTGCCAGCAGTGAAATGGATGGGGGAAATAGCAATCAGCCCCAGCATTTT CASSEMDGGNSNQPQHF
TRBJ2-5 TRBV7-9 few TRBD2 TGTGCCAGCAGCTCATGGGGTCTAGCGGGAGGTGAGACCCAGTACTTC CASSSWGLAGGETQYF
TRBJ2-3 TRBV28 many - TGTGCCAGCGGCATAGGAGGGGTACGGACAGATACGCAGTATTTT CASGIGGVRTDTQYF
TRBJ2-1 TRBV2 many TRBD2 TGTGCCAGCAGAGAGACTAGCGGGGGAATCTACAATGAGCAGTTCTTC CASRETSGGIYNEQFF
TRBJ2-1 TRBV18 many - TGTGCCAGCTCACCCCCGACGAGGGATGAGCAGTTCTTC CASSPPTRDEQFF
TRBJ2-1 TRBV7-3 many TRBD1 TGTGCCAGCAGCCCAGACAGGGAGCGGCATGAGCAGTTCTTC CASSPDRERHEQFF
TRBJ2-5 TRBV4-1 - TRBD2 TGCGCCAGCAGCCAACCCGGACTAGCGGGAGGGATACAAGAGACCCAGTACTTC CASSQPGLAGGIQETQYF
TRBJ1-4 TRBV30 few TRBD1 TGTGCCTGGAGACCAAACACCGGACAGGGGTCCTCAATCGAAAAACTGTTTTTT CAWRPNTGQGSSIEKLFF
TRBJ2-5 TRBV28 few - TGTGCCACCATCCCTCTCAACTCTATCGAGACCCAGTACTTC CATIPLNSIETQYF
TRBJ2-7 TRBV10-3 - - TGTGCCATCAGTGGCCCGGACTTTTACGAGCAGTACTTC CAISGPDFYEQYF
TRBJ2-7 TRBV2 many TRBD1 TGTGCCAGCAGGCAAACACTAAAGACAGGGTTATACGAGCAGTACTTC CASRQTLKTGLYEQYF
TRBJ2-1 TRBV20-1 many - TGCAGTGCTCCAAGCAGGGGCTCCTACAATGAGCAGTTCTTC CSAPSRGSYNEQFF
TRBJ2-1 TRBV5-6 - TRBD2 TGTGCCAGCAGCTTGAGACGGGAGGGGGATGAGCAGTTCTTC CASSLRREGDEQFF
TRBJ2-1 TRBV2 many TRBD1 TGTGCCAGCATACTCGAGGGGGCCACGTACAATGAGCAGTTCTTC CASILEGATYNEQFF
TRBJ2-1 TRBV7-8 many - TGTGCCAGCAGCCCTACTGTGCTGTCGAGAGGCTCCTACAATGAGCAGTTCTTC CASSPTVLSRGSYNEQFF
TRBJ1-2 TRBV30 few - TGTGCCTGGAGTGTAATCTCAGGCGGCGGCTACACCTTC CAWSVISGGGYTF
TRBJ2-7 TRBV12-3/TRBV12-4 many - TGTGCCAGCAGCCCAGGGTTTTACGAGCAGTACTTC CASSPGFYEQYF
TRBJ2-7 TRBV10-2 few - TGCGCCAGCAGTCGGAACCTTGGCTCCTACGAGCAGTACTTC CASSRNLGSYEQYF
TRBJ2-5 TRBV12-3/TRBV12-4 many - TGTGCCAGCAGTACGGGAACAGGGGTCCCCGGGGGCCAGTACTTC CASSTGTGVPGGQYF
TRBJ2-1 TRBV3-1 many TRBD2 TGTGCCAGCAGCCAAGGTTGGAGCGGGGCCTACAATGAGCAGTTCTTC CASSQGWSGAYNEQFF
TRBJ2-2 TRBV19 few - TGTGCCAGTAGTATCCCAAACTGGGTGGAACTGAACACCGGGGAGCTGTTTTTT CASSIPNWVELNTGELFF
TRBJ1-4 TRBV10-3 many - TGTGCCATCAGTTCAGGGGCAGAAGCCGCAAATGAAAAACTGTTTTTT CAISSGAEAANEKLFF